Sequencing of this T cell receptor beta chain was carried out in a study of cytomegalovirus exposure and HLA in healthy donors. Study-level points and caveats: When a later analysis compared HLA-associated TCR beta chains with equally common others, the HLA-associated chains turned out to be more clonally expanded and to have lower generation probabilities. There were a few CMV-associated chains whose specificity for CMV antigens was confirmed in vitro. As a later analysis showed, a missense DCLRE1C variant was linked to trimming of TCR beta V- and J-genes.

Researchers ran the PCR with 60 Vbeta and 13 Jbeta primers. Sequenced by immunoSEQ multiplex PCR; TCRdb stores in-frame clones only, minus some. The sample contains 140,000 to 150,000 clones, about four fifths of which appear only once. The CDR3 is made up of 15 amino acids. Per germline, CDR1 SGHTA and CDR2 FQGNSA. The V and J ends lost 4 bases and 5 bases respectively, with 14 bases between them. With respect to this clone: As yet, its antigen is unknown.

The sequenced sample was PBMCs. This receptor was identified in a man in his forties in good health and CMV-seronegative. The V call is TRBV7-2, the J call TRBJ1-4; D might be TRBD1 (6 bases). The CDR3: CASSSRRTGNEKLFF. In nucleotides, the CDR3 is TGTGCCAGCAGCTCCAGACGCACAGGGAATGAAAAACTGTTTTTT.